This TCR beta chain was sequenced during a study of blood T cell repertoires in COVID-19. Study summary: The analysed material was cDNA or gDNA that came from T cells, B-cell-depleted T cells, or PBMCs.

Authors' methods: Cell counts per sample came from amplifying reference gene primers. The protocol was immunoSEQ multiplex PCR, while the TCRdb copy is restricted to in-frame clones and leaves out a portion. V and J calls and clone size are as listed in that table; D and trimming were resolved from the DNA. There are roughly 700,000 clones in the sample; about nine tenths occur only once, and under 0.3% lies in the top ten. Germline V gene sequence: CDR1 SGHAT, CDR2 FQNNGV. The length of the CDR3 is 17 residues. Trimming took 0 bases from V and 3 from J; bases not matched to a gene: 6. This TCR was recovered from a woman aged 18-30 years with acute or convalescent COVID-19. The chain employs TRBV11-2 and TRBJ2-3; 10 bases align to TRBD2. The sample comprised peripheral blood. CDR3 nucleotides: TGTGCCAGCAGCTTAGATCCAGCGGGGGGGCGTACAGATACGCAGTATTTT. It specifies CASSLDPAGGRTDTQYF.